This T cell receptor (beta chain) was observed in a study of T cell responses to AZD1222 COVID-19 vaccine. Sequencing used immunoSEQ multiplex PCR; TCRdb keeps in-frame clones, though not all of them. The profile shows 150,000 to 200,000 clones, roughly nine tenths of them singletons. The study, taken as a whole, reports: The donor cohort was predominantly white British with a female majority, and clonal diversity may have been underestimated.

Turning to this clone: What it recognizes is unknown.

The origin of this receptor is an adult in good health. The material was peripheral blood, obtained on day 0 of AZD1222 vaccination.

CDR3 bases: TGTGCCAGCAGTTACTCTGGACAGGGGGCTTGGCAGCCCCAGCATTTT. It translates to CASSYSGQGAWQPQHF. The rearrangement links TRBV6-2 or TRBV6-3 to TRBJ1-5; 11 bases line up with TRBD1. The CDR3 runs 16 residues. V shed 0 bases and J 7 bases; nucleotides not matched to a gene: 5. From germline, CDR1 is MNHEY and CDR2 SVGEGT.